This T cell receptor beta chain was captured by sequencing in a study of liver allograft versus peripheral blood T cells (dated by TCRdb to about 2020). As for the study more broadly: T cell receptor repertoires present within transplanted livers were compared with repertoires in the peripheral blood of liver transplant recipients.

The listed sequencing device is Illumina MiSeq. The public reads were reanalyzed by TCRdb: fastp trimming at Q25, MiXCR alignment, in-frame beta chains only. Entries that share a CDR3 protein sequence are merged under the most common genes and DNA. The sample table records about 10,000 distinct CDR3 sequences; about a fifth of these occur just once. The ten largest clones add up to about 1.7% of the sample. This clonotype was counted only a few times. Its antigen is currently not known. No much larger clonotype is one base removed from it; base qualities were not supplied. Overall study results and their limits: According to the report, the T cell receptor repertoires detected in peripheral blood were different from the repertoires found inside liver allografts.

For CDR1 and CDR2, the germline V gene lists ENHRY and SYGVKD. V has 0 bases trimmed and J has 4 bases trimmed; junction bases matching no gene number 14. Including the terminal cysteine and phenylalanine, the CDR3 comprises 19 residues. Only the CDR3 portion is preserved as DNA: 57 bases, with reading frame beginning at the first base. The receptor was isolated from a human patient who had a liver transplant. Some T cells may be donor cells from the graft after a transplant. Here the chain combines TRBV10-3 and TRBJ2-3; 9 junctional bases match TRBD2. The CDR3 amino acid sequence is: CAISESGFRASGKPDTQYF. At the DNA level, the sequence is TGTGCCATCAGTGAGTCCGGGTTCCGGGCTAGCGGGAAACCAGATACGCAGTATTTT.